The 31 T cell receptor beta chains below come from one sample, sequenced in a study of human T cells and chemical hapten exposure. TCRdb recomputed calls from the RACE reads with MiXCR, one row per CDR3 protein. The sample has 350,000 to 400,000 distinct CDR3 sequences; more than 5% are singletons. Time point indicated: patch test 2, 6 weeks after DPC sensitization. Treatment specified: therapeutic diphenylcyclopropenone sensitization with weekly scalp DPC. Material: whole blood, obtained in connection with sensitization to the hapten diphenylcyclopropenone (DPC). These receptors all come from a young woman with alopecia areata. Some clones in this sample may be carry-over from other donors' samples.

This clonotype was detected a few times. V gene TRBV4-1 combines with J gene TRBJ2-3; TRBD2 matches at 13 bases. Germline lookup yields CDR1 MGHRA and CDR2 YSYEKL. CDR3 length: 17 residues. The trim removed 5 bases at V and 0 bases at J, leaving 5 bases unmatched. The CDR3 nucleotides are TGCGCCAGCAGCGTGGGACTAGCGGGGAGTAGCACAGATACGCAGTATTTT. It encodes CASSVGLAGSSTDTQYF.

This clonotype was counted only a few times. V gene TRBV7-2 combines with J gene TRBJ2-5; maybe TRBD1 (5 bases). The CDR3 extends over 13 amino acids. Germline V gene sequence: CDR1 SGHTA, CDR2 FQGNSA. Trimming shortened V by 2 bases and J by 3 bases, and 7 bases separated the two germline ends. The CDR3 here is CASSLSREETQYF. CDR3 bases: TGTGCCAGCAGCTTAAGCAGGGAAGAGACCCAGTACTTC.

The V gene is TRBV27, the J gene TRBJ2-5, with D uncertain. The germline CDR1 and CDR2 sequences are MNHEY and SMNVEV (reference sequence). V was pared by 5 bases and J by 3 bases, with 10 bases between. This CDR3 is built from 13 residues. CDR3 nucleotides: TGTGCCAGCAGTCGGAGTACCAAAGAGACCCAGTACTTC. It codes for CASSRSTKETQYF.

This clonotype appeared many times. In nucleotides, the CDR3 is TGTGCCAGCAGCTTAGGTCGGTGGGACACTGAAGCTTTCTTT. Translation: CASSLGRWDTEAFF. V usage is TRBV13 and J usage is TRBJ1-1; D is ambiguous. V was cut by 0 bases and J by 3 bases, with 8 bases left in between. Germline lookup yields CDR1 PRHDT and CDR2 FYEKMQ (reference sequence). The CDR3 has 14 amino acids.

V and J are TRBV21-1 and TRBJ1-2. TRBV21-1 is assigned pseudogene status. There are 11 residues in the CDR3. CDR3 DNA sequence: TGTGCCAGCAGCATATGGGCTGACTACACCTTC. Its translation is CASSIWADYTF.

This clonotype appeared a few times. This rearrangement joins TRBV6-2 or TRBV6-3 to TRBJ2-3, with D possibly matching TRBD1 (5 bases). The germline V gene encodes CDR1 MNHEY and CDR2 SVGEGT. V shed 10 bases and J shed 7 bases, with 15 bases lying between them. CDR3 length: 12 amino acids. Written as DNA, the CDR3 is TGTGCCACCCTCCAGGGCGAGCATACGCAGTATTTT. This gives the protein CATLQGEHTQYF.

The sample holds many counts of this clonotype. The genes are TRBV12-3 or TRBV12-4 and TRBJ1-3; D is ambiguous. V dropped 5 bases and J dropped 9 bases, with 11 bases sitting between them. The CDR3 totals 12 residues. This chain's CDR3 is CASSTGFRTIYF. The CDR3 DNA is TGTGCCAGCAGTACCGGGTTCCGCACCATATATTTT.

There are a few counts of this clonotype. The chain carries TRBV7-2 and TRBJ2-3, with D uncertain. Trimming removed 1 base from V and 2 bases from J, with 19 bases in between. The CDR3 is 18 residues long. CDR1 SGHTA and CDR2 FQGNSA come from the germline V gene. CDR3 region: CASSLETSIPSFTDTQYF. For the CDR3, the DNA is TGTGCCAGCAGCTTAGAGACGAGCATCCCCTCCTTCACAGATACGCAGTATTTT.

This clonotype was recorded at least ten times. CDR3 DNA sequence: TGCAGCGTTGAAGAAGGCGCGGGGGGGCCTGGAGGAACGCAGTATTTT. Protein: CSVEEGAGGPGGTQYF. J is TRBJ2-3 and V is TRBV29-1, with 9 nucleotides matching TRBD2. The CDR3 is made up of 16 amino acids. The germline CDR1 and CDR2 sequences are SQVTM and ANQGSEA. V shed 0 bases, J shed 9 bases, and the junction held 13 bases outside the gene matches.

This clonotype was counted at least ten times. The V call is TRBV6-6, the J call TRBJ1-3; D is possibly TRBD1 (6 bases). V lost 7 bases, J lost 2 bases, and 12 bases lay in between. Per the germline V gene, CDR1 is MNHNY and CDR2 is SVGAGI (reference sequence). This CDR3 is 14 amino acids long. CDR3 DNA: TGTGCCAGCACCGGGACATCGCCTGGAAACACCATATATTTT. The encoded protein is CASTGTSPGNTIYF.

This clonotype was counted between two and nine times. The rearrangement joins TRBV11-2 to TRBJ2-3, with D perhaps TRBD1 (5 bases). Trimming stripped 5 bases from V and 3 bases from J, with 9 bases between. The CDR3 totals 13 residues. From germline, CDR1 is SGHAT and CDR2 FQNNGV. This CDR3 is CASSDHRTDTQYF. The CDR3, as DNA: TGTGCCAGCAGCGATCACAGGACAGATACGCAGTATTTT.

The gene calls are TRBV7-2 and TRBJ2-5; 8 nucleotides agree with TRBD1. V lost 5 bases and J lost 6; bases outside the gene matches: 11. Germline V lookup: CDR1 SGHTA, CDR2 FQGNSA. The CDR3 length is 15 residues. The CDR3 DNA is TGTGCCAGCAGCCTTGGGACAGGCCTAGAAAAGACCCAGTACTTC. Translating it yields CASSLGTGLEKTQYF.

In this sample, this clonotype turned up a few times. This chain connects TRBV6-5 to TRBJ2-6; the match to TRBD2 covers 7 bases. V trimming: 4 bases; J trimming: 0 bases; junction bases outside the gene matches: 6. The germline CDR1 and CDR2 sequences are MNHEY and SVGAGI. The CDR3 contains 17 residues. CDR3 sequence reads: CASSLWDYRSGANVLTF. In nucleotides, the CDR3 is TGTGCCAGCAGTTTATGGGACTACCGCTCTGGGGCCAACGTCCTGACTTTC.

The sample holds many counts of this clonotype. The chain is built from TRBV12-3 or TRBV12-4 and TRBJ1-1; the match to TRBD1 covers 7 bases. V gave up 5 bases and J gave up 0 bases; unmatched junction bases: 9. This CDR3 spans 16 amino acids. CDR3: CASSLLQGRMNTEAFF. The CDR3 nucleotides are TGTGCCAGCAGTCTACTACAGGGGCGAATGAACACTGAAGCTTTCTTT.

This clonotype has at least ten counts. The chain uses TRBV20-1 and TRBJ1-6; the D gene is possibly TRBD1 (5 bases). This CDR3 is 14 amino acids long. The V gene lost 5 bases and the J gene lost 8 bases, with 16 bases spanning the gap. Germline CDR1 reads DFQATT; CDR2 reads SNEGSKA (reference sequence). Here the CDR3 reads CSAEGRAGDSPLHF. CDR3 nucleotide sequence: TGCAGTGCTGAGGGACGGGCCGGGGATTCACCCCTCCACTTT.

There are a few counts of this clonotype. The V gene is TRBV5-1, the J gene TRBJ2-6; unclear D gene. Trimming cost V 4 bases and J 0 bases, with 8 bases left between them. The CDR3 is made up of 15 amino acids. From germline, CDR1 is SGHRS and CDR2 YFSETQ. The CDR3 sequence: CASSRDHSGANVLTF. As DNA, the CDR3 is TGCGCCAGCAGCCGTGACCACTCTGGGGCCAACGTCCTGACTTTC.

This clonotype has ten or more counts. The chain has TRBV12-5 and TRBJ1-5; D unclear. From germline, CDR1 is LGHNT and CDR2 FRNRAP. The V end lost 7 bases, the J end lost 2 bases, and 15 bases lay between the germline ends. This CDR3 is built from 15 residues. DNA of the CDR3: TGTGCTAGTGCCACGATTTTGGGTGGCAATCAGCCCCAGCATTTT. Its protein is CASATILGGNQPQHF.

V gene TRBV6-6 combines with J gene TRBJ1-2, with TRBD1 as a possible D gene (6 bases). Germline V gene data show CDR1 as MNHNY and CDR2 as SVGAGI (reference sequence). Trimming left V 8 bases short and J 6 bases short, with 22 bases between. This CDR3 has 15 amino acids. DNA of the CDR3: TGTGCCAGCTCCATACCTACGGGGGCAGGGCATGGCTACACCTTC. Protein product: CASSIPTGAGHGYTF.

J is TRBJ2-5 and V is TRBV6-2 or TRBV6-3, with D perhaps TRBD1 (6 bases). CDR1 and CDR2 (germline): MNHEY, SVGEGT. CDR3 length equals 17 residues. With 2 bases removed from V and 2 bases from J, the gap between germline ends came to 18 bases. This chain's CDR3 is CASSYLFRTENQETQYF. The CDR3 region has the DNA TGTGCCAGCAGTTACCTATTTAGGACAGAGAATCAAGAGACCCAGTACTTC.

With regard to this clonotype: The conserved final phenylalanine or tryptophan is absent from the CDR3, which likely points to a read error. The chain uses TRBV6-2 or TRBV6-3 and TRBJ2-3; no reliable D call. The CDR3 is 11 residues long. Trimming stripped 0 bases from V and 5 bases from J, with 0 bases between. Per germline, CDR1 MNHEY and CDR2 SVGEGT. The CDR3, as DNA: TGTGCCAGCAGTTACTCAGATACGCAGTATTTA. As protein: CASSYSDTQYL.

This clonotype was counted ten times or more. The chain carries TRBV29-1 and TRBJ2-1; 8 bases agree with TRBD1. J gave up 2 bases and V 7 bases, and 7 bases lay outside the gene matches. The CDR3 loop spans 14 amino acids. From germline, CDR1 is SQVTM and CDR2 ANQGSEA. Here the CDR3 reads CSANRGITYNEQFF. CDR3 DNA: TGCAGCGCAAACAGGGGGATCACCTACAATGAGCAGTTCTTC.

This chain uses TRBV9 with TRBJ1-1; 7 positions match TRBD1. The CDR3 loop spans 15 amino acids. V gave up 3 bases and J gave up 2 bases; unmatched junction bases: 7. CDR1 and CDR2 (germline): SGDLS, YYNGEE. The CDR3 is CASSAGQAYNTEAFF. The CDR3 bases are TGTGCCAGCAGCGCCGGACAGGCTTACAACACTGAAGCTTTCTTT.

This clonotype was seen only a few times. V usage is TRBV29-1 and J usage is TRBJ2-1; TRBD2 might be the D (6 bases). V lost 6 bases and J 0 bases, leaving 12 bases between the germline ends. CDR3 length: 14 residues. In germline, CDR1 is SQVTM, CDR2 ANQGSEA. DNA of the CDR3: TGCAGCGTCATGGGGGGAAGCTCCTACAATGAGCAGTTCTTC. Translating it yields CSVMGGSSYNEQFF.

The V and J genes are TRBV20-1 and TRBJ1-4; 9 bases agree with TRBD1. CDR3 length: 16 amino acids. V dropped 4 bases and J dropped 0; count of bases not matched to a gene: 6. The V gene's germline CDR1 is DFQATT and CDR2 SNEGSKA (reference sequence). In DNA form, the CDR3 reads TGCAGTGCTACGGGACAGGGAACTTCAACTAATGAAAAACTGTTTTTT. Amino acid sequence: CSATGQGTSTNEKLFF.

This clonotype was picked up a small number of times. CDR3 sequence (DNA): TGCAGCGTTGAAGGTGGGGGCATGTGGGAGACCCAGTACTTC. Its protein is CSVEGGGMWETQYF. The gene calls are TRBV29-1 and TRBJ2-5; D might be TRBD1 (6 bases). Germline-derived CDR1 and CDR2 are SQVTM and ANQGSEA. There are 14 residues in the CDR3. Between the trimmed V and J ends, which lost 1 base and 5 bases, there was a span of 14 bases.

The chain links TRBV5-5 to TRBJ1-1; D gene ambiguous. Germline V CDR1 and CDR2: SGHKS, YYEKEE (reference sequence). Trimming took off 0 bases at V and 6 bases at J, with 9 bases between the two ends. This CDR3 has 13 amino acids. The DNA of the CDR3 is TGTGCCAGCAGCTTGGCCCAGCAAGCTGAAGCTTTCTTT. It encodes CASSLAQQAEAFF.

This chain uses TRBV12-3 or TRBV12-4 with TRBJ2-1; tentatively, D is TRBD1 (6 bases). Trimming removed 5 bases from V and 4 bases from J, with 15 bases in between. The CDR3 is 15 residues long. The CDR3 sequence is CASSGRDTQYNEQFF. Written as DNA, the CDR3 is TGTGCCAGCAGTGGCCGGGACACCCAATACAATGAGCAGTTCTTC.

CDR3 region: CTSSQDRARGQNGYTF. CDR3 bases: TGCACCAGCAGCCAAGATCGGGCCAGGGGGCAGAATGGCTACACCTTC. V and J are TRBV1 and TRBJ1-2; whether TRBD1, the table's D call, matches the DNA was not checked. TRBV1 is labeled a pseudogene. This CDR3 is built from 16 residues.

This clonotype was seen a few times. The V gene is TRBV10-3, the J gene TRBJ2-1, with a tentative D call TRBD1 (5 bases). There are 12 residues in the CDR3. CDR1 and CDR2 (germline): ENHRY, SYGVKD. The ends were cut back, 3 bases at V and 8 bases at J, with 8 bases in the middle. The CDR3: CAISDLGDEQFF. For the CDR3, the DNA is TGTGCCATCAGTGATCTAGGGGATGAGCAGTTCTTC.

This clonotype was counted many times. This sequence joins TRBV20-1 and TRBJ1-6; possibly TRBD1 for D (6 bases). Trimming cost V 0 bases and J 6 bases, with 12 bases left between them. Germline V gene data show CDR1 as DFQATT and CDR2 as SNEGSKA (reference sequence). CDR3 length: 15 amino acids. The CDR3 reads CSARDRGIGNSPLHF. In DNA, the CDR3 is TGCAGTGCTAGAGACAGGGGTATCGGTAATTCACCCCTCCACTTT.

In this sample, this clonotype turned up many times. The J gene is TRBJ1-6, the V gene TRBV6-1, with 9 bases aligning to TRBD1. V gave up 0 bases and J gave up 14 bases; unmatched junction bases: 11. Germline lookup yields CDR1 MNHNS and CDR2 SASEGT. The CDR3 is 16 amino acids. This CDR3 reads CASSEAHDRGWGTLHF. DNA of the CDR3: TGTGCCAGCAGTGAAGCGCACGACAGGGGGTGGGGGACCCTCCACTTT.